Listed below are T cell receptor beta chains from one sample, sequenced in a study of Graves' ophthalmopathy and Graves' hyperthyroidism. TCRdb redid the calling of the multiplex PCR reads with MiXCR, one entry per CDR3 protein. The sample records about 180,000 distinct CDR3 sequences, 30% to 45% being singletons. Material: peripheral blood. The receptor source for this set is a woman aged 40 to 50 with Graves' ophthalmopathy. The CDR3 runs from the conserved cysteine through the conserved F or W. The D gene is left open where the match is weak. Only some rows state a clone size, as once, few, many or a class for expanded clones.

NA	NA	TRBJ1-1	TRBV12-3/TRBV12-4	17	CASSFRRTRGWNTEAFF	TGTGCCAGCAGTTTTCGCCGGACACGCGGTTGGAACACTGAAGCTTTCTTT
NA	few	TRBJ1-6	TRBV10-3	16	CAISELSGRSNSPLHF	TGTGCCATCAGTGAACTTTCGGGAAGGAGTAATTCACCCCTCCACTTT
NA	NA	TRBJ2-5	TRBV6-1	12	CASTLYEETQYF	TGTGCCAGCACCCTCTACGAAGAGACCCAGTACTTC
NA	NA	TRBJ1-6	TRBV6-1	13	CASRGVPNSPLHF	TGTGCCAGCAGAGGGGTCCCAAATTCACCCCTCCACTTT
NA	many	TRBJ2-5	TRBV28	11	CASSLSETQYF	TGTGCCAGCAGTTTATCGGAGACCCAGTACTTC
NA	many	TRBJ1-5	TRBV12-3/TRBV12-4	16	CASSPDPGRLSEPQHF	TGTGCCAGCAGCCCTGACCCGGGACGTCTAAGTGAGCCCCAGCATTTT
NA	NA	TRBJ1-1	TRBV27	14	CASSLAEANTEAFF	TGTGCCAGCAGTTTGGCCGAGGCAAACACTGAAGCTTTCTTT
NA	NA	TRBJ2-5	TRBV11-2	14	CASSPPGGRETQYF	TGTGCCAGCAGCCCCCCAGGGGGGAGAGAGACCCAGTACTTC
TRBD1	many	TRBJ1-5	TRBV6-5	16	CASSYGPRGPNQPQHF	TGTGCCAGCAGTTACGGGCCCAGGGGGCCGAATCAGCCCCAGCATTTT
NA	NA	TRBJ2-7	TRBV28	14	CASSHTWGSYEQYF	TGTGCCAGCAGCCACACCTGGGGCAGCTACGAGCAGTACTTC
TRBD2	many	TRBJ2-7	TRBV30	12	CALKRERVEQYF	TGTGCCTTAAAGCGGGAGAGGGTCGAGCAGTACTTC
NA	NA	TRBJ2-7	TRBV6-1	14	CASRQGGSSYEQYF	TGTGCCAGCAGACAGGGCGGGAGTAGCTACGAGCAGTACTTC
NA	many	TRBJ1-1	TRBV6-2/TRBV6-3	14	CASRVSGSPTEAFF	TGTGCCAGCAGGGTTTCCGGCAGCCCCACTGAAGCTTTCTTT
TRBD1	many	TRBJ1-2	TRBV12-3/TRBV12-4	14	CASMSSTGLDGYTF	TGTGCCAGCATGTCCTCGACAGGGTTGGATGGCTACACCTTC
TRBD1	NA	TRBJ2-7	TRBV6-1	13	CASSLDRDNEQYF	TGTGCCAGCAGCCTCGACAGGGACAACGAGCAGTACTTC
NA	NA	TRBJ2-7	TRBV12-3/TRBV12-4	14	CASSLASLAYEQYF	TGTGCCAGCAGTTTAGCTTCGCTAGCCTACGAGCAGTACTTC
NA	NA	TRBJ1-5	TRBV20-1	16	CSARDQGFPGGGPQHF	TGCAGTGCTAGAGATCAAGGCTTCCCTGGTGGGGGGCCCCAGCATTTT
TRBD1	many	TRBJ1-1	TRBV10-3	14	CAISESTGPTEAFF	TGTGCCATCAGTGAGTCGACAGGGCCCACTGAAGCTTTCTTT
NA	many	TRBJ2-7	TRBV20-1	17	CSARDPVAANPTYEQYF	TGCAGTGCTAGAGATCCGGTGGCTGCGAATCCAACCTACGAGCAGTACTTC
TRBD1	once	TRBJ2-2	TRBV6-1	13	CSVDRGNTGELFF	TGCTCGGTTGACAGGGGGAACACCGGGGAGCTGTTTTTT
NA	many	TRBJ1-2	TRBV28	15	CASSFFDGEPYGYTF	TGTGCCAGCAGTTTTTTCGATGGAGAACCCTATGGCTACACCTTC
TRBD1	many	TRBJ2-7	TRBV4-2	15	CASSQDGQGVGEQYF	TGTGCCAGCAGCCAAGATGGACAGGGAGTCGGCGAGCAGTACTTC
NA	many	TRBJ1-2	TRBV15	14	CATSEDGANYGYTF	TGTGCCACCAGCGAGGACGGAGCTAACTATGGCTACACCTTC
NA	many	TRBJ1-6	TRBV10-3	18	CATKGPESTGSISSPLHF	TGTGCCACCAAAGGGCCAGAATCGACAGGAAGTATTAGTTCACCCCTCCACTTT
TRBD1	NA	TRBJ2-5	TRBV28	15	CASTTADRDWKTQYF	TGTGCCAGCACGACCGCGGACAGGGACTGGAAGACCCAGTACTTC
NA	many	TRBJ1-3	TRBV7-2	14	CASSLGTSGNTIYF	TGTGCCAGCAGCTTAGGGACCTCTGGAAACACCATATATTTT
NA	NA	TRBJ1-5	TRBV6-1	14	CASQHGGSNQPQHF	TGTGCCAGCCAGCACGGGGGCAGCAATCAGCCCCAGCATTTT
NA	NA	TRBJ2-7	TRBV20-1	13	CSAGGTTVTEQYF	TGCAGTGCCGGGGGAACGACTGTGACCGAGCAGTACTTC
TRBD2	NA	TRBJ2-7	TRBV6-2/TRBV6-3	18	CASSYSAGGLAGRHEQYF	TGTGCCAGCAGTTACTCGGCAGGGGGACTAGCGGGACGCCACGAGCAGTACTTC
NA	many	TRBJ2-7	TRBV10-3	14	CAISEGQPGDEQYF	TGTGCCATCAGTGAGGGACAGCCGGGTGACGAGCAGTACTTC
NA	many	TRBJ1-5	TRBV20-1	12	CSARPGNQPQHF	TGCAGTGCTAGACCGGGGAATCAGCCCCAGCATTTT
TRBD1	NA	TRBJ1-2	TRBV30	13	CAWSAGGDYGYTF	TGTGCCTGGAGTGCAGGGGGAGACTATGGCTACACCTTC
NA	NA	TRBJ2-5	TRBV28	14	CASSLIRGQETQYF	TGTGCCAGCAGTTTAATCAGGGGTCAAGAGACCCAGTACTTC
NA	many	TRBJ1-1	TRBV4-1	17	CASSQEWAGRLNTEAFF	TGCGCCAGCAGCCAAGAGTGGGCGGGACGCTTGAACACTGAAGCTTTCTTT